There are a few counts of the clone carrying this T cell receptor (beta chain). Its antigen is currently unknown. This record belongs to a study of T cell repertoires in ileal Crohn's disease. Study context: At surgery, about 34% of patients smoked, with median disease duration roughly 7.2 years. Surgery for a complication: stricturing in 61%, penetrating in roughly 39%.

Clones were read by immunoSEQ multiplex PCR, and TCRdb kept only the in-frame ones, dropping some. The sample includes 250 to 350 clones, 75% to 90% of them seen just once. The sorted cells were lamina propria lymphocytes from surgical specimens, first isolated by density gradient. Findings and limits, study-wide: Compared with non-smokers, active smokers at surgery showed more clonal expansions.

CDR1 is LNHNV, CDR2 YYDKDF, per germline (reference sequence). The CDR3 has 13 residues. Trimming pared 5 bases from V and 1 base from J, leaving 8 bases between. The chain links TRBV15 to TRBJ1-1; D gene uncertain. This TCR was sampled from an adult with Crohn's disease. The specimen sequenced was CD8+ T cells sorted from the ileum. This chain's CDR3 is CATSLSRNTEAFF. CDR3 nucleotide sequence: TGTGCCACCAGCCTATCAAGGAACACTGAAGCTTTCTTT.